This TCR beta chain was identified in a study of blood T cell repertoires in COVID-19. Study context: Samples of COVID-19 (acute and convalescent) were obtained from the United States, Italy and Spain.

In the original analysis: Cell counts per sample came from amplifying reference gene primers. Clones were sequenced by immunoSEQ multiplex PCR, and TCRdb holds only the in-frame ones, with some missing. Clone size and the V and J calls come from that table; the DNA yielded D and trimming. The table includes 40,000 to 45,000 clones, about 90% detected once. The germline CDR1 and CDR2 sequences are MNHNY and SVGAGI (reference sequence). The CDR3 has 16 amino acids. The V gene lost 2 bases and the J gene lost 7 bases, with 18 bases spanning the gap. Material for sequencing was peripheral blood. The TCR comes from a man in his forties or fifties with active COVID-19. The chain joins TRBV6-6 to TRBJ1-5; TRBD1 is a possible D gene (5 bases). Written as DNA, the CDR3 is TGTGCCAGCAGTTACGCCGGATTCGGGGGGGAGCAGCCCCAGCATTTT. Protein: CASSYAGFGGEQPQHF.